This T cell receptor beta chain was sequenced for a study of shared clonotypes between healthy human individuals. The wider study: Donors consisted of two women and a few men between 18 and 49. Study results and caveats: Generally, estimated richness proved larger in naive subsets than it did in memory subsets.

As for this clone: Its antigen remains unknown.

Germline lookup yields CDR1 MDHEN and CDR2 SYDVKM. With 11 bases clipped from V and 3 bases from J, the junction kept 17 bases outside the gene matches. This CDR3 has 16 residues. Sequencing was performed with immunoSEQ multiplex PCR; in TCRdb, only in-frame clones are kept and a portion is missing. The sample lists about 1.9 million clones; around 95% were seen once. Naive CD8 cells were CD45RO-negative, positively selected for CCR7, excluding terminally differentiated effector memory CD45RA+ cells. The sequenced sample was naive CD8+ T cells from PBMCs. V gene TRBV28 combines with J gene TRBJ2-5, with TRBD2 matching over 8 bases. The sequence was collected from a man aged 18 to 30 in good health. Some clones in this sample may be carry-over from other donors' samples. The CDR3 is CAVSGGTNRWEETQYF. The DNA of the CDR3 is TGTGCCGTCTCGGGGGGGACCAATCGTTGGGAAGAGACCCAGTACTTC.